Below are 21 T cell receptor beta chains sequenced from a single sample in a study of blood T cell repertoires in COVID-19. The data were produced by immunoSEQ multiplex PCR, yet TCRdb's version contains in-frame clones alone and is incomplete. The data show tens of thousands of clones, 91% seen once. The sequencing sample was made of peripheral blood. The receptor set was obtained from a woman in her forties or fifties in a cohort sampled during active COVID-19.

The chain joins TRBV7-3 to TRBJ2-7; possibly TRBD1 for D (5 bases). This CDR3 is built from 13 residues. The germline V and J ends were trimmed by 5 bases and 3 bases, with 11 bases remaining between them. Per germline, CDR1 SGHTA and CDR2 FQGTGA. The CDR3 reads CASSKGQGYEQYF. In DNA, the CDR3 is TGTGCCAGCAGCAAAGGACAAGGCTACGAGCAGTACTTC. Variable domain in full (rest from reference TRBV7-3 and TRBJ2-7): GAGVSQTPSNKVTEKGKYVELRCDPISGHTALYWYRQSLGQGPEFLIYFQGTGAADDSGLPNDRFFAVRPEGSVSTLKIQRTERGDSAVYLCASSKGQGYEQYFGPGTRLTVT.

The CDR3 here is CASSQPIGGSLGYTF. In DNA, the CDR3 is TGTGCCAGTAGCCAACCTATTGGGGGCAGTCTCGGCTACACCTTC. The chain carries TRBV19 and TRBJ1-2; TRBD1 is a possible D gene (6 bases). The V end was cut by 6 bases, the J end by 8 bases, with 22 bases between. Germline CDR1 reads LNHDA; CDR2 reads SQIVND (reference sequence). The CDR3 loop spans 15 amino acids. Filled out from reference TRBV19 and TRBJ1-2, the complete variable domain reads DGGITQSPKYLFRKEGQNVTLSCEQNLNHDAMYWYRQDPGQGLRLIYYSQIVNDFQKGDIAEGYSVSREKKESFPLTVTSAQKNPTAFYLCASSQPIGGSLGYTFGSGTRLTVV.

The J gene is TRBJ1-1, the V gene TRBV12-3 or TRBV12-4; D ambiguous. V dropped 2 bases and J dropped 11 bases, with 12 bases sitting between them. This CDR3 is built from 12 residues. The chain's CDR3 is CASSLSGLAAFF. CDR3 nucleotide sequence: TGTGCCAGCAGTTTATCTGGGCTGGCCGCTTTCTTT.

The sample holds a few counts of this clone. This chain links TRBV7-3 with TRBJ1-3, with 9 bases aligning to TRBD1. The CDR3 has 19 amino acids. Per the germline V gene, CDR1 is SGHTA and CDR2 is FQGTGA. The ends lost 5 bases at V and 0 bases at J; junction bases unmatched: 14. The CDR3 sequence: CASSRRDRASPHSGNTIYF. CDR3 nucleotides: TGTGCCAGCAGCCGGAGGGACAGGGCTAGCCCCCACTCTGGAAACACCATATATTTT.

The chain links TRBV6-5 to TRBJ2-5; 9 bases fit TRBD1. CDR1 and CDR2 (germline): MNHEY, SVGAGI. V gave up 7 bases and J gave up 3 bases; unmatched junction bases: 6. This CDR3 has 14 amino acids. The CDR3 region is CASKPGQGEETQYF. CDR3 nucleotide sequence: TGTGCCAGCAAACCGGGACAGGGCGAAGAGACCCAGTACTTC.

This clone was recorded only once. This rearrangement joins TRBV5-1 to TRBJ1-1, with 8 bases lining up with TRBD1. V shed 4 bases and J 7 bases; nucleotides not matched to a gene: 6. CDR1 SGHRS and CDR2 YFSETQ come from the germline V gene. This CDR3 contains 13 residues. CDR3 bases: TGCGCCAGCAGCCCGGGACAGGACTTTGAAGCTTTCTTT. The encoded protein is CASSPGQDFEAFF.

This clone came up once. The V and J genes are TRBV19 and TRBJ2-6; 9 bases line up with TRBD1. The germline gives CDR1 LNHDA, CDR2 SQIVND (reference sequence). There are 18 residues in the CDR3. The V gene end was trimmed by 3 bases and the J gene end by 0 bases; junction bases not matched to a gene: 6. CDR3 protein: CASSIPGQGPSGANVLTF. CDR3 bases: TGTGCCAGTAGTATCCCGGGACAGGGACCCTCTGGGGCCAACGTCCTGACTTTC.

This clone was counted once. The chain couples TRBV19 to TRBJ1-2, with no clear D. V was pared by 5 bases and J by 0 bases, with 13 bases between. This CDR3 has 15 amino acids. CDR1 LNHDA and CDR2 SQIVND come from the germline V gene (reference sequence). The CDR3 nucleotides read TGTGCCAGTAGTCGAGGAACGAGTCCTAACTATGGCTACACCTTC. Encoded protein: CASSRGTSPNYGYTF.

The V gene is TRBV5-1, the J gene TRBJ2-7; D remains ambiguous. Germline values: CDR1 SGHRS, CDR2 YFSETQ. The V end was cut by 1 base, the J end by 1 base, with 6 bases between. The CDR3 runs to 13 residues. The CDR3 spells CASSLTRSYEQYF. The DNA for the CDR3 is TGCGCCAGCAGCTTGACGAGATCCTACGAGCAGTACTTC.

The rearrangement joins TRBV28 to TRBJ1-4; the D gene is possibly TRBD1 (6 bases). The length of the CDR3 is 12 residues. V lost 10 bases, J lost 7 bases, and 13 bases lay in between. CDR1 and CDR2 (germline): MDHEN, SYDVKM. For the CDR3, the DNA is TGTGCCACGGGGGGCGGAGGTGAAAAACTGTTTTTT. Translation: CATGGGGEKLFF.

V gene TRBV7-9 combines with J gene TRBJ2-7, with 7 bases matching TRBD1. The V gene end was trimmed by 1 base and the J gene end by 5 bases; junction bases not matched to a gene: 5. This CDR3 contains 14 residues. The germline gives CDR1 SEHNR, CDR2 FQNEAQ (reference sequence). In nucleotides, the CDR3 is TGTGCCAGCAGCTTAGGAGGGGGCGTCCACGAGCAGTACTTC. Protein product: CASSLGGGVHEQYF.

The V call is TRBV5-4, the J call TRBJ2-3; TRBD2 matches 14 bases. CDR1 SGHNT and CDR2 YYREEE come from the germline V gene (reference sequence). Trimming took 0 bases from V and 9 from J; bases not matched to a gene: 3. This CDR3 has 15 residues. The CDR3 bases are TGTGCCAGCAGCTTGGGGGGACTAGCGGGGGAGACGCAGTATTTT. Its protein product is CASSLGGLAGETQYF.

The chain is built from TRBV5-1 and TRBJ2-7; 9 bases fit TRBD1. This CDR3 spans 15 amino acids. CDR1 SGHRS and CDR2 YFSETQ come from the germline V gene. Unmatched junction bases numbered 8, after V lost 3 bases and J lost 4 bases. CDR3 DNA sequence: TGCGCCAGCAGCTACCGACAGGGGGTTTATTACGAGCAGTACTTC. Protein: CASSYRQGVYYEQYF.

This sequence joins TRBV1 and TRBJ1-5. TRBV1 is deemed a pseudogene. This CDR3 is 15 amino acids long. The CDR3 coding sequence is TGCACCAGCAGCCAATCTCGACGGGACAATCAGCCCCAGCATTTT. Translating gives CTSSQSRRDNQPQHF.

This chain joins TRBV4-1 and TRBJ1-3, with D unresolved. The CDR3 runs to 16 residues. CDR1 MGHRA and CDR2 YSYEKL come from the germline V gene. V was cut by 3 bases and J by 0 bases, with 12 bases left in between. The CDR3 spells CASSQPTIGSGNTIYF. The CDR3 region has the DNA TGCGCCAGCAGCCAGCCGACAATTGGCTCTGGAAACACCATATATTTT.

The J gene is TRBJ2-6, the V gene TRBV5-1, with 8 bases matching TRBD1. The CDR3 sequence is 17 residues long. Trimming cost V 4 bases and J 0 bases; bases outside gene matches: 6. Germline assignment: CDR1 SGHRS and CDR2 YFSETQ. DNA for the CDR3: TGCGCCAGCAGCAGAACAGGGGGGCTCTCTGGGGCCAACGTCCTGACTTTC. It specifies CASSRTGGLSGANVLTF.

This sequence joins TRBV6-1 and TRBJ2-3; 7 bases are a match to TRBD1. The CDR3 runs 16 residues. With 4 bases clipped from V and 3 bases from J, the junction kept 10 bases outside the gene matches. Germline CDR1 reads MNHNS; CDR2 reads SASEGT. CDR3 protein: CASSVDRSVGTDTQYF. CDR3 in DNA: TGTGCCAGCAGTGTGGACAGGAGTGTCGGTACAGATACGCAGTATTTT.

J is TRBJ2-7 and V is TRBV18; possible D gene TRBD1, 6 bases. This CDR3 comprises 12 residues. The germline gives CDR1 KGHSH, CDR2 LQKENI. V dropped 8 bases and J dropped 2 bases, with 10 bases sitting between them. Here the CDR3 reads CASRQETYEQYF. The CDR3 nucleotides are TGTGCCAGCCGACAGGAAACCTACGAGCAGTACTTC.

CDR3 bases: TGTGCCAGCAAGGCGAGGACAGATAGCAATCAGCCCCAGCATTTT. Protein product: CASKARTDSNQPQHF. V and J are TRBV2 and TRBJ1-5; TRBD1 is a possible D gene (6 bases). The CDR3 is 15 amino acids. Germline CDR1 is SNHLY and CDR2 is FYNNEI. V was trimmed by 7 bases and J by 0 bases, leaving 13 bases between them.

This chain links TRBV11-2 with TRBJ2-1, with TRBD1 matching over 7 bases. The CDR3 is 17 residues long. The V gene's germline CDR1 is SGHAT and CDR2 FQNNGV. V was pared by 1 base and J by 2 bases, with 8 bases of the junction left unmatched. The CDR3 DNA reads as TGTGCCAGCAGCTTAGGCAGACAGGGTGCTACCTACAATGAGCAGTTCTTC. Translated: CASSLGRQGATYNEQFF.

This chain links TRBV9 with TRBJ2-3, with 9 bases matching TRBD2. The CDR3 length is 17 residues. V lost 0 bases and J lost 3; bases outside the gene matches: 8. Germline CDR1 reads SGDLS; CDR2 reads YYNGEE. The CDR3 nucleotides read TGTGCCAGCAGCGTAGCGGTTAGCGGGAGCGGTACAGATACGCAGTATTTT. Translating it yields CASSVAVSGSGTDTQYF.